The clone carrying this T cell receptor beta chain was observed many times. V shed 1 base and J 2 bases; nucleotides not matched to a gene: 14. This CDR3 is 18 amino acids long. Germline CDR1 MDHEN, CDR2 SYDVKM. Investigators prepared the TCR beta libraries by applying iRepertoire HTBI primers and Arm-PCR of CDR3 regions. TCRdb re-called the multiplex PCR reads through MiXCR, storing one row per CDR3 protein. The table lists about 460,000 distinct CDR3 sequences, around 15% of them singletons. Stated time point: newly diagnosed GD, antithyroid drugs for less than 3 months. Extracted PBMC RNA gave rise to the TCR library. This specimen belongs to a study of regulatory T cells in long-lasting Graves disease. For the study at large: Graves' patients, diagnosed recently, had received antithyroid drugs under 3 months.

The data were also submitted as part of a second study, on T cells in Graves' hyperthyroidism and ophthalmopathy. Turning to that study: No ophthalmopathy progression within 18 months constituted stable Graves' hyperthyroidism.

The V and J genes are TRBV28 and TRBJ2-7; 7 positions agree with TRBD1. The clonotype originates from a woman aged 50 to 65 with Graves disease. The material sequenced was peripheral blood mononuclear cells (PBMCs), taken at new diagnosis, from a patient treated with antithyroid drugs. The CDR3 here is CASSLFLWVGTATYEQYF. The CDR3 region has the DNA TGTGCCAGCAGTTTATTCTTATGGGTTGGGACAGCAACCTACGAGCAGTACTTC.